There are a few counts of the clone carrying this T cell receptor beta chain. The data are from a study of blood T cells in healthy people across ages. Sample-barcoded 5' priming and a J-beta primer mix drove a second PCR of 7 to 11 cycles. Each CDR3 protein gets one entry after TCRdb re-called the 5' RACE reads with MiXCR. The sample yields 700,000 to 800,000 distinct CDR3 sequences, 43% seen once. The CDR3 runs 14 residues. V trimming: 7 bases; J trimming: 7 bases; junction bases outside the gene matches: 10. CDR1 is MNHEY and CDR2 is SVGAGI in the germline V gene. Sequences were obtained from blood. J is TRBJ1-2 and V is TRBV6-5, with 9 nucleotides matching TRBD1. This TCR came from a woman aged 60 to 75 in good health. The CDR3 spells CASTSVGQGSGYTF. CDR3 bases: TGTGCCAGCACCTCGGTGGGACAGGGCTCTGGCTACACCTTC.